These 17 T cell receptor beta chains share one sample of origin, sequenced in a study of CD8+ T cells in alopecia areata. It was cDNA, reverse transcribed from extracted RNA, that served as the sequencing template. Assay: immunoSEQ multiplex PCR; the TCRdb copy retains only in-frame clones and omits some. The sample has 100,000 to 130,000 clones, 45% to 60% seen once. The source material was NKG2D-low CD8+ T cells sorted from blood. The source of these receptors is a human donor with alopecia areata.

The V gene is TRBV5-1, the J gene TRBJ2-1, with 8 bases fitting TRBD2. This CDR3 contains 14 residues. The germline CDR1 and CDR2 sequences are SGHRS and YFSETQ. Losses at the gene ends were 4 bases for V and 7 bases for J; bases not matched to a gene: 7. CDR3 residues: CASSKPGLGNEQFF. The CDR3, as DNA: TGCGCCAGCAGCAAACCGGGACTAGGGAATGAGCAGTTCTTC.

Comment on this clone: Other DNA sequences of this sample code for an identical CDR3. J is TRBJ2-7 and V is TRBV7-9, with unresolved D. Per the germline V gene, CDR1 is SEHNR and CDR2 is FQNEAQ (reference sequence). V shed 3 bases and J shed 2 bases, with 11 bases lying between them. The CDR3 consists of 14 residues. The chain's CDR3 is CASSFSGRTYEQYF. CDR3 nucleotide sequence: TGTGCCAGCAGCTTTTCGGGCAGAACCTACGAGCAGTACTTC.

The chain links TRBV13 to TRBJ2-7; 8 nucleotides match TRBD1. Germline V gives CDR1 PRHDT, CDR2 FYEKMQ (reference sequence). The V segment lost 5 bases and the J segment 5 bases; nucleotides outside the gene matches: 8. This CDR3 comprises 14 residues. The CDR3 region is CASSPGTGVHEQYF. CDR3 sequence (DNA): TGTGCCAGCAGCCCCGGGACAGGTGTCCACGAGCAGTACTTC.

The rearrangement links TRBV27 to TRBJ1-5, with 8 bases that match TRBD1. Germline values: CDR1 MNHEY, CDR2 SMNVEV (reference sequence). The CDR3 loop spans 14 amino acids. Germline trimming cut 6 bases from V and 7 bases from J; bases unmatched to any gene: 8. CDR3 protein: CASRPQGVWQPQHF. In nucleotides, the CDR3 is TGTGCCAGCAGACCACAGGGGGTATGGCAGCCCCAGCATTTT.

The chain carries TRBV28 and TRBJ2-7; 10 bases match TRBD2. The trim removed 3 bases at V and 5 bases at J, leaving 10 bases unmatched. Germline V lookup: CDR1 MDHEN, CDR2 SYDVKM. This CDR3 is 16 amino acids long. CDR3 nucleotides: TGTGCCAGCAGTTTGCTGGCTAGCGGGAGTGCAAACGAGCAGTACTTC. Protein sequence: CASSLLASGSANEQYF.

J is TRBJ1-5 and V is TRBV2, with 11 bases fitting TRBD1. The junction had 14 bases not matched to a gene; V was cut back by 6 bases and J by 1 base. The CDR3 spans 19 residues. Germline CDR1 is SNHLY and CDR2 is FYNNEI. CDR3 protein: CASRVMGQGEISSNQPQHF. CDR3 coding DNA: TGTGCCAGCAGGGTAATGGGACAGGGGGAAATTAGCAGCAATCAGCCCCAGCATTTT.

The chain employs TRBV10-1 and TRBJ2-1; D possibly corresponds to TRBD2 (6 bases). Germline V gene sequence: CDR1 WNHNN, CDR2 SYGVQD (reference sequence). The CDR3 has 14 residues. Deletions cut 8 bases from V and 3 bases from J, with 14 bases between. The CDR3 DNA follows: TGCGCCAGCGCGTATGGTAGCGGCTACAATGAGCAGTTCTTC. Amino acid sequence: CASAYGSGYNEQFF.

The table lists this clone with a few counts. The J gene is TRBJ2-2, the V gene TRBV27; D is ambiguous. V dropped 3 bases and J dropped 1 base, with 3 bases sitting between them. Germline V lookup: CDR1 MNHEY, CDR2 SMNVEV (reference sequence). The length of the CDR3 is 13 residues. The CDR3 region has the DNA TGTGCCAGCAGTTTCCAGAACACCGGGGAGCTGTTTTTT. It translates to CASSFQNTGELFF.

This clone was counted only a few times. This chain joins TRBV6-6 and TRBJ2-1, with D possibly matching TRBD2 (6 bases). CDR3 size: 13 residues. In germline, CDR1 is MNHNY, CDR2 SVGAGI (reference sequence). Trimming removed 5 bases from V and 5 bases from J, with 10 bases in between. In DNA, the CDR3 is TGTGCCAGCAGTCAGGGACTCCACAATGAGCAGTTCTTC. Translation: CASSQGLHNEQFF.

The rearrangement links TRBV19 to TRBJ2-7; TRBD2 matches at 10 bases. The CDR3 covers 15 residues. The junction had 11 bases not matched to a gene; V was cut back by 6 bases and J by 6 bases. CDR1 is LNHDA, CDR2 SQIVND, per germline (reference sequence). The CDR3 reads CASSLSPSGSGEQYF. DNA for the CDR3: TGTGCCAGTAGCCTTTCCCCTAGCGGGAGCGGCGAGCAGTACTTC.

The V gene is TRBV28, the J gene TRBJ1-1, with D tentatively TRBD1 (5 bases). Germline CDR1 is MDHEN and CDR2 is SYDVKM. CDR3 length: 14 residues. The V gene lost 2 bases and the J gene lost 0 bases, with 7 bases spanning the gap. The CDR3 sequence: CASSLRTLNTEAFF. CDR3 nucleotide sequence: TGTGCCAGCAGTTTACGGACACTGAACACTGAAGCTTTCTTT.

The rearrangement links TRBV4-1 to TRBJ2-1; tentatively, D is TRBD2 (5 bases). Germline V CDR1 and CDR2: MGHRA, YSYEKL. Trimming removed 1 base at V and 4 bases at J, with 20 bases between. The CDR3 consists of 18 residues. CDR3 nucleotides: TGCGCCAGCAGCCAAGTACCCCCGGAGGAGACTGTATACAATGAGCAGTTCTTC. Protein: CASSQVPPEETVYNEQFF.

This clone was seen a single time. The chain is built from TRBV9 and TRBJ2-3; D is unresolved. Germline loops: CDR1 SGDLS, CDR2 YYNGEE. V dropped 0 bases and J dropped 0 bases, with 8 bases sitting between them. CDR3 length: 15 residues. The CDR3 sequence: CASSVDTTSTDTQYF. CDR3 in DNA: TGTGCCAGCAGCGTAGATACGACTAGCACAGATACGCAGTATTTT.

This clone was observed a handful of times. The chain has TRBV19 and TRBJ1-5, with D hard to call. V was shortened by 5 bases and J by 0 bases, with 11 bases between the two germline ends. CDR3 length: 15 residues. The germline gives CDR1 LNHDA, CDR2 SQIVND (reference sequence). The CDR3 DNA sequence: TGTGCCAGTAGTCCACAGAGATATAGCAATCAGCCCCAGCATTTT. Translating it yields CASSPQRYSNQPQHF. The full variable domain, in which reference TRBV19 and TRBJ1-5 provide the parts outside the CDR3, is DGGITQSPKYLFRKEGQNVTLSCEQNLNHDAMYWYRQDPGQGLRLIYYSQIVNDFQKGDIAEGYSVSREKKESFPLTVTSAQKNPTAFYLCASSPQRYSNQPQHFGDGTRLSIL.

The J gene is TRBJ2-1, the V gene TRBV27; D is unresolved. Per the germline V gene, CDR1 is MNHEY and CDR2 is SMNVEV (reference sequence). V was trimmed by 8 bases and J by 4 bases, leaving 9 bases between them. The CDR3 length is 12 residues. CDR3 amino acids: CASLGNYNEQFF. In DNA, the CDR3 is TGTGCCAGCTTAGGGAATTACAATGAGCAGTTCTTC.

CDR3: CASSQSMGNTEAFF. CDR3 coding DNA: TGCGCCAGCAGCCAATCTATGGGGAACACTGAAGCTTTCTTT. The rearrangement joins TRBV4-1 to TRBJ1-1; no definite D call. Trimming shortened V by 2 bases and J by 1 base, and 8 bases separated the two germline ends. Germline loops: CDR1 MGHRA, CDR2 YSYEKL. CDR3 length: 14 amino acids.

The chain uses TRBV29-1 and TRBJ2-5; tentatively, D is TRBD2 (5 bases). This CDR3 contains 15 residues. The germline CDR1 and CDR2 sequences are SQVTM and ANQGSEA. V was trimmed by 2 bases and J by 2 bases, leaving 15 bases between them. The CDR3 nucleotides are TGCAGCGTTGAACGGGGTCTAGGATCGCAAGAGACCCAGTACTTC. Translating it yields CSVERGLGSQETQYF.